The 8 T cell receptor beta chains in this list originate from one sample, sequenced in a study of CD8 T cells in ankylosing spondylitis. TCRdb reprocessed the 5' RACE reads via MiXCR and lists one record per CDR3 protein. Here the sample spans about 110,000 distinct CDR3 sequences, approximately 25% being singletons. The sample was synovial fluid, either unsorted or a sorted T cell fraction (not recorded which). These TCRs come from a male donor with ankylosing spondylitis.

The genes are TRBV3-1 and TRBJ2-1; D is possibly TRBD1 or TRBD2 (5 bases each). Germline V CDR1 and CDR2: LGHDT, YNNKEL (reference sequence). The CDR3 covers 15 residues. With 5 bases removed from V and 4 bases from J, the gap between germline ends came to 15 bases. Here the CDR3 reads CASSKTGTTYNEQFF. For the CDR3, the DNA is TGTGCCAGCAGCAAAACCGGGACCACGTACAATGAGCAGTTCTTC.

This chain uses TRBV20-1 with TRBJ1-1; perhaps TRBD1 as D (6 bases). This CDR3 region has 13 residues. Germline CDR1 and CDR2: DFQATT and SNEGSKA (reference sequence). V shed 4 bases and J shed 0 bases, with 9 bases lying between them. Here the CDR3 DNA reads TGCAGTGCTACTGGACAGCTGAACACTGAAGCTTTCTTT. It is translated as CSATGQLNTEAFF.

V usage is TRBV10-3 and J usage is TRBJ1-1; D might be TRBD1 (5 bases). The germline V gene encodes CDR1 ENHRY and CDR2 SYGVKD. V was pared by 1 base and J by 4 bases, with 13 bases between. This CDR3 region has 15 residues. The CDR3 reads CAISEYGAGSTEAFF. CDR3 in DNA: TGTGCCATCAGTGAGTACGGGGCGGGTAGCACTGAAGCTTTCTTT.

The chain has TRBV4-2 and TRBJ2-1, with 14 bases aligning to TRBD2. V lost 2 bases to trimming and J lost 9 bases; unmatched junction nucleotides: 12. The CDR3 contains 18 residues. Germline V gives CDR1 LGHNA, CDR2 YNFKEQ. In DNA, the CDR3 is TGTGCCAGCAGCCAACCCACCGGGACTAGCGGGAGTTCATCTGAGCAGTTCTTC. It specifies CASSQPTGTSGSSSEQFF.

V usage is TRBV5-1 and J usage is TRBJ2-1; TRBD2 agrees at 10 bases. Trimming took 0 bases from V and 8 from J; bases not matched to a gene: 5. Germline V gene sequence: CDR1 SGHRS, CDR2 YFSETQ. The CDR3 is 15 residues long. The CDR3 DNA reads as TGCGCCAGCAGCTTGGCTAGCGGGAGAATATATGAGCAGTTCTTC. Protein sequence: CASSLASGRIYEQFF. Together with reference TRBV5-1 and TRBJ2-1, the CDR3 gives the full variable domain: KAGVTQTPRYLIKTRGQQVTLSCSPISGHRSVSWYQQTPGQGLQFLFEYFSETQRNKGNFPGRFSGRQFSNSRSEMNVSTLELGDSALYLCASSLASGRIYEQFFGPGTRLTVL.

This chain joins TRBV20-1 and TRBJ2-5; either TRBD1 or TRBD2 may fit D (6 bases each). Trimming stripped 5 bases from V and 5 bases from J, with 18 bases between. The CDR3 is 14 amino acids. Germline CDR1 and CDR2: DFQATT and SNEGSKA (reference sequence). The CDR3 region has the DNA TGCAGTGCTCCCTCCGGGGGCAGGAGGGAGACCCAGTACTTC. Protein sequence: CSAPSGGRRETQYF.

The chain is built from TRBV20-1 and TRBJ1-2, with 8 positions matching TRBD1. This CDR3 is 13 amino acids long. Germline CDR1 DFQATT, CDR2 SNEGSKA (reference sequence). Germline trimming cut 7 bases from V and 4 bases from J; bases unmatched to any gene: 8. The CDR3 protein is CSGISDRAYGYTF. For the CDR3, the DNA is TGCAGTGGTATTTCGGACAGGGCCTATGGCTACACCTTC.

This clonotype showed up many times. The chain joins TRBV2 to TRBJ2-5; no definite D call. Germline-derived CDR1 and CDR2 are SNHLY and FYNNEI. V was shortened by 0 bases and J by 4 bases, with 12 bases between the two germline ends. This CDR3 has 15 residues. The CDR3 DNA sequence: TGTGCCAGCAGTGAAGCGACCCACATAGCAGAGACCCAGTACTTC. As protein: CASSEATHIAETQYF. Full variable domain (missing parts from reference TRBV2 and TRBJ2-5): EPEVTQTPSHQVTQMGQEVILRCVPISNHLYFYWYRQILGQKVEFLVSFYNNEISEKSEIFDDQFSVERPDGSNFTLKIRSTKLEDSAMYFCASSEATHIAETQYFGPGTRLLVL.